This T cell receptor beta chain was recovered during a study of molecular identifiers for immune sequencing clone quantification. General study findings and limits: Effector cells kept over 98% of their molecules in clones above 20 RNA copies, while naive cells kept under 1% there. Spiked Jurkat TCR RNA from one cell was reportedly detectable among some 1 million naive cells.

In TCRdb, the PCR reads were re-called with MiXCR into one record per CDR3 protein. The sample records some 590,000 distinct CDR3 sequences, about 25% being singletons. Regarding this clonotype: As yet, its antigen is unknown.

Germline V gene data show CDR1 as SGHNT and CDR2 as YYREEE (reference sequence). The ends lost 6 bases at V and 7 bases at J; junction bases unmatched: 9. The CDR3 contains 14 residues. This receptor was obtained from a human donor in good health. Some libraries in this study had Jurkat cell RNA spiked in. Sequenced material: naive CD8+ T cells from blood, with Jurkat cell RNA spiked in. Subset noted: FACS-sorted CD8+CD4-CCR7+CD45RA+ naive T cells. The chain uses TRBV5-4 and TRBJ2-1; 8 bases line up with TRBD2. CDR3 nucleotide sequence: TGTGCCAGCAACCCCCCGGGGGGGTTGAATGAGCAGTTCTTC. Its protein is CASNPPGGLNEQFF.